The present T cell receptor beta chain was sequenced within a study of blood T cell repertoires in COVID-19. About the study: Samples came from the United States, Italy and Spain, spanning acute and convalescent COVID-19.

This CDR3 has 15 residues. The V gene's germline CDR1 is SGHRS and CDR2 YFSETQ. J gave up 4 bases and V 4 bases, and 6 bases lay outside the gene matches. Source study methods: Estimated nucleated cell counts came from reference gene primer amplification. Data came from immunoSEQ multiplex PCR; TCRdb stores just in-frame clones and leaves some out. That table is the source of V, J and clone size, and D and trimming were worked out from the DNA. The table records 150,000 or so clones, 70% to 80% of them present only once. The chain combines TRBV5-1 with TRBJ2-7, with TRBD1 matching over 12 bases. The specimen sequenced was peripheral blood. This clonotype was obtained from a woman older than 75 with active or convalescent COVID-19. CDR3 protein: CASSPAGQGAYEQYF. Here the CDR3 DNA reads TGCGCCAGCAGCCCGGCGGGACAGGGGGCTTACGAGCAGTACTTC.